The 15 T cell receptor beta chains reported below all come from one sample, sequenced in a study of blood T cell repertoires in COVID-19. Only in-frame clones appear in the TCRdb table, and some are missing; sequencing was by immunoSEQ multiplex PCR. The sample has about 210,000 clones, about 81% seen once. Sequenced material: PBMCs or T cells enriched from blood (not recorded which). These TCRs come from a man in his forties or fifties who had recovered from COVID-19.

V and J are TRBV4-1 and TRBJ2-3; 9 positions agree with TRBD2. V was clipped by 0 bases and J by 0 bases; unmatched bases: 13. CDR1 is MGHRA and CDR2 is YSYEKL in the germline V gene. The CDR3 is made up of 20 amino acids. The CDR3 DNA follows: TGCGCCAGCAGCCAAGAGGTGGGGCGAACGACTAGCGGCAGCACAGATACGCAGTATTTT. Amino acids: CASSQEVGRTTSGSTDTQYF.

Notes on this clone: Sequence at one end of the junction differs from germline and may be a read error. The chain recombines TRBV9 with TRBJ1-2; TRBD1 agrees at 8 bases. The germline V gene encodes CDR1 SGDLS and CDR2 YYNGEE. CDR3 size: 13 residues. CDR3 region: CASSVQGQGSPFF. DNA for the CDR3: TGTGCCAGCAGCGTCCAAGGACAGGGATCCCCCTTCTTC.

V gene TRBV18 combines with J gene TRBJ1-2; D unresolved. The germline V gene encodes CDR1 KGHSH and CDR2 LQKENI. The CDR3 covers 15 residues. V lost 3 bases and J 1 base, leaving 12 bases between the germline ends. Here the CDR3 DNA reads TGTGCCAGCTCACCTAACTCGAGAGATAACTATGGCTACACCTTC. As protein: CASSPNSRDNYGYTF.

The genes are TRBV7-9 and TRBJ1-4, with a weak D call TRBD1 (5 bases). Trimming removed 5 bases at V and 7 bases at J, with 14 bases between. The CDR3 is 14 residues long. In germline, CDR1 is SEHNR, CDR2 FQNEAQ (reference sequence). This CDR3 is CASSAQGLGEKLFF. The CDR3 bases are TGTGCCAGCAGCGCCCAGGGCTTGGGTGAAAAACTGTTTTTT.

The rearrangement uses TRBV7-3 and TRBJ2-3, with TRBD2 matching over 8 bases. V gave up 5 bases and J gave up 4 bases; unmatched junction bases: 5. This CDR3 spans 14 amino acids. In germline, CDR1 is SGHTA, CDR2 FQGTGA. CDR3 loop: CASSPSAGADTQYF. The CDR3 DNA sequence: TGTGCCAGCAGCCCCTCAGCGGGGGCAGATACGCAGTATTTT.

The chain combines TRBV5-1 with TRBJ2-3; 11 bases agree with TRBD2. The CDR3 length is 22 residues. Germline lookup yields CDR1 SGHRS and CDR2 YFSETQ. V shed 6 bases and J 0 bases; nucleotides not matched to a gene: 24. CDR3 in amino acids: CASTRLSGARTSGSSSTDTQYF. Here the CDR3 DNA reads TGCGCCAGCACTAGATTATCGGGGGCCCGGACTAGCGGGTCTTCTAGCACAGATACGCAGTATTTT.

The chain employs TRBV5-1 and TRBJ2-7; the D gene is possibly TRBD2 (6 bases). Germline CDR1 reads SGHRS; CDR2 reads YFSETQ. V gave up 2 bases and J gave up 6 bases, with 12 bases separating them. The CDR3 is 13 amino acids. This CDR3 reads CASSFGSTVEQYF. CDR3 DNA: TGCGCCAGCAGCTTCGGGAGCACGGTCGAGCAGTACTTC.

J is TRBJ1-2 and V is TRBV29-1, with TRBD1 as a possible D gene (6 bases). V was shortened by 6 bases and J by 4 bases, with 18 bases between the two germline ends. Per the germline V gene, CDR1 is SQVTM and CDR2 is ANQGSEA. The CDR3 runs to 14 residues. CDR3 sequence: CSVLRQANSYGYTF. The CDR3 DNA is TGCAGCGTCCTCCGACAGGCGAATTCCTATGGCTACACCTTC.

The chain joins TRBV5-1 to TRBJ2-3; TRBD2 matches 8 bases. Trimming removed 0 bases from V and 3 bases from J; junction bases left unmatched: 9. Per germline, CDR1 SGHRS and CDR2 YFSETQ. This CDR3 is built from 17 residues. The DNA of the CDR3 is TGCGCCAGCAGCTTGGTAGCGGGAACTCGTGGAACAGATACGCAGTATTTT. Translation gives CASSLVAGTRGTDTQYF.

The chain couples TRBV5-1 to TRBJ2-1; D ambiguous. There are 15 residues in the CDR3. Germline CDR1 reads SGHRS; CDR2 reads YFSETQ. V was trimmed by 4 bases and J by 1 base, leaving 12 bases between them. CDR3 sequence (DNA): TGCGCCAGCAGCCGGCAGACGGGTTCCTACAATGAGCAGTTCTTC. Encoded protein: CASSRQTGSYNEQFF.

The V gene is TRBV10-1, the J gene TRBJ1-6, with D tentatively TRBD1 (5 bases). Trimming cost V 6 bases and J 5 bases, with 11 bases left between them. Germline CDR1 and CDR2: WNHNN and SYGVQD (reference sequence). The CDR3 loop spans 14 amino acids. The CDR3 DNA sequence: TGCGCCAGCAGCGCAGGGTTTGATAATTCACCCCTCCACTTT. Translation gives CASSAGFDNSPLHF.

The chain combines TRBV19 with TRBJ1-3, with D unclear. The CDR3 sequence is 15 residues long. Trimming shortened V by 4 bases and J by 2 bases, and 12 bases separated the two germline ends. Germline loops: CDR1 LNHDA, CDR2 SQIVND (reference sequence). The chain's CDR3 is CASSRARQAGNTIYF. Written as DNA, the CDR3 is TGTGCCAGTAGTAGGGCCCGTCAGGCTGGAAACACCATATATTTT.

CDR3 coding DNA: TGTGCTAGTGGTCTCACAGGGGGCTTCAATTCACCCCTCCACTTT. Its protein product is CASGLTGGFNSPLHF. The chain employs TRBV12-5 and TRBJ1-6, with 9 bases matching TRBD1. In germline, CDR1 is LGHNT, CDR2 FRNRAP. This CDR3 has 15 residues. Unmatched junction bases numbered 6, after V lost 5 bases and J lost 7 bases.

The chain combines TRBV18 with TRBJ1-6; tentative D call: TRBD1 (5 bases). This CDR3 is built from 11 residues. Germline CDR1 is KGHSH and CDR2 is LQKENI. Trimming took 5 bases from V and 14 from J, leaving 10 bases between them. The CDR3 DNA is TGTGCCAGCTCATCACAGGACACCCTCCACTTT. It yields the protein CASSSQDTLHF.

V is TRBV7-9 and J is TRBJ2-7, with 7 nucleotides matching TRBD2. V was clipped by 4 bases and J by 7 bases; unmatched bases: 7. This CDR3 region has 13 residues. In germline, CDR1 is SEHNR, CDR2 FQNEAQ (reference sequence). DNA of the CDR3: TGTGCCAGCAGCTCGATGGCGGGGGTTGAGCAGTACTTC. Protein sequence: CASSSMAGVEQYF.